This TCR beta chain was identified in a study of control samples from healthy donors and cancer patients. Clones were read by immunoSEQ multiplex PCR, and TCRdb kept only the in-frame ones, dropping some. The table records 150,000 to 200,000 clones, about nine tenths of them present only once. This clone occurred once. The CDR3 has 16 residues. Losses at the gene ends were 1 base for V and 3 bases for J; bases not matched to a gene: 5. Germline assignment: CDR1 SGHDN and CDR2 FVKESK. The sequenced material came from blood. The genes are TRBV14 and TRBJ2-1; the match to TRBD1 covers 8 bases. This receptor was obtained from a woman aged 25 to 39 in good health. The CDR3 reads CASSQARGPIYNEQFF. CDR3 nucleotides: TGTGCCAGCAGCCAAGCCAGGGGGCCTATCTACAATGAGCAGTTCTTC.